This paragraph reports one TCR beta chain. Its antigen is currently unknown. The sample is drawn from a study of cytomegalovirus exposure and HLA in healthy donors. Study-wide results and caveats: Rarity marked most TCR sequences, yet some public TCRs occurred in many donors.

Looked up from germline, CDR1 is SGHAT and CDR2 is FQNNGV. Trimming took 5 bases from V and 1 from J; bases not matched to a gene: 3. The CDR3 runs 16 residues. With 60 Vbeta and 13 Jbeta primers, the PCR was carried out. Sequencing used immunoSEQ multiplex PCR; TCRdb keeps in-frame clones, though not all of them. The sample has 130,000 to 150,000 clones, under 80% seen once. The origin of this receptor is a male donor in good health and CMV-seronegative. The genes are TRBV11-2 and TRBJ2-2, with 11 bases identical to TRBD2. The sample taken for sequencing was PBMCs. CDR3 bases: TGTGCCAGCAGCCCGCTAGCGGGGGGGAACACCGGGGAGCTGTTTTTT. It is translated as CASSPLAGGNTGELFF.